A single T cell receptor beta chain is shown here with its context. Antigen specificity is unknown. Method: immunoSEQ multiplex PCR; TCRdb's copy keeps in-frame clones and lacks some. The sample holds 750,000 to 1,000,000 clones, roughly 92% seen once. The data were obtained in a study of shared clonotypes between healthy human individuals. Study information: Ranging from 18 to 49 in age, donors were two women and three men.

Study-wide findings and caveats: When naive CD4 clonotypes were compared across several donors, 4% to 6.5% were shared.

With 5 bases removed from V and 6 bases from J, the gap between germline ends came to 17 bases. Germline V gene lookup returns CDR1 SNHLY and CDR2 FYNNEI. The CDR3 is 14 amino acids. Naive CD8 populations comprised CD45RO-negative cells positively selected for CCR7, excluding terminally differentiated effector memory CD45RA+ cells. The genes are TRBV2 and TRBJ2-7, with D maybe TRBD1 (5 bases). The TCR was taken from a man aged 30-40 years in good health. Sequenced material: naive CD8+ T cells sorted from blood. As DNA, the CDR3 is TGTGCCAGCAGTAGGACACATGGGGTCTCCGAGCAGTACTTC. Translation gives CASSRTHGVSEQYF.